Presented here are 29 T cell receptor beta chains from one specimen sequenced in a study of metastatic and nonmetastatic thyroid tumors. The entire patient cohort was treatment-naive prior to thyroid surgery. TCRdb re-called the PCR reads through MiXCR. This sample has over 14,000 clones, with around 28% found just once. Sequencing was performed on tumor tissue. These receptors came from a female donor with papillary thyroid cancer or a benign thyroid nodule (not recorded which). Some clones in this sample may be carry-over from other donors' samples.

The chain employs TRBV4-3 and TRBJ2-3; D uncertain. This CDR3 comprises 13 residues. Trimming pared 6 bases from V and 4 bases from J, leaving 11 bases between. Germline V gene lookup returns CDR1 LGHNA and CDR2 YSLEER. CDR3 sequence (DNA): TGCGCCAGCAGTCGATCACTTGCAGATACGCAGTATTTT. Protein sequence: CASSRSLADTQYF.

J is TRBJ2-7 and V is TRBV28; 7 bases map to TRBD2. Looked up from germline, CDR1 is MDHEN and CDR2 is SYDVKM. The CDR3 is made up of 19 amino acids. J lost 0 bases, V lost 2 bases, and 16 bases had no gene match. The DNA of the CDR3 is TGTGCCAGCAGTTTAACCCCGTTCGGAGCGGGACCGCCCTCCTACGAGCAGTACTTC. It yields the protein CASSLTPFGAGPPSYEQYF. Variable domain in full (rest from reference TRBV28 and TRBJ2-7): DVKVTQSSRYLVKRTGEKVFLECVQDMDHENMFWYRQDPGLGLRLIYFSYDVKMKEKGDIPEGYSVSREKKERFSLILESASTNQTSMYLCASSLTPFGAGPPSYEQYFGPGTRLTVT.

This clone was seen a handful of times. The chain joins TRBV6-2 or TRBV6-3 to TRBJ1-6; TRBD1 is a possible D gene (5 bases). Germline-derived CDR1 and CDR2 are MNHEY and SVGEGT. The CDR3 spans 15 residues. V lost 6 bases and J 8 bases, leaving 17 bases between the germline ends. The CDR3 DNA is TGTGCCAGCAGCCAGAGAGGGGCCCAGGATTCACCCCTCCACTTT. This gives the protein CASSQRGAQDSPLHF.

This chain uses TRBV12-3 or TRBV12-4 with TRBJ2-1, with D perhaps matching TRBD1 or TRBD2 (5 bases each). This CDR3 is built from 15 residues. Trimming left V 6 bases short and J 0 bases short, with 12 bases between. CDR3 sequence (DNA): TGTGCCAGCAGGTGGGACCGGAGCTCCTACAATGAGCAGTTCTTC. Residues: CASRWDRSSYNEQFF.

This clone was observed at least ten times. CDR3 DNA: TGTGCCAGCAGCTCGGGCCAGGGGGTTGTTGAGACCCAGTACTTC. Translated: CASSSGQGVVETQYF. J is TRBJ2-5 and V is TRBV7-6, with TRBD1 identical over 7 bases. The CDR3 runs to 15 residues. Germline V gene lookup returns CDR1 SGHVS and CDR2 FNYEAQ. V lost 4 bases and J lost 5; bases outside the gene matches: 10.

V usage is TRBV30 and J usage is TRBJ1-5; D gene ambiguous. The CDR3 spans 16 residues. The germline gives CDR1 GTSNPN, CDR2 SVGIG (reference sequence). V lost 1 base and J 4 bases, leaving 17 bases between the germline ends. CDR3 amino acids: CAWSDPMRTVNQPQHF. The CDR3 region has the DNA TGTGCCTGGAGTGACCCAATGCGGACGGTAAATCAGCCCCAGCATTTT.

This clone has at least ten counts. The chain has TRBV3-1 and TRBJ2-5; TRBD2 aligns across 9 bases. Trimming cost V 4 bases and J 5 bases; bases outside gene matches: 5. Germline lookup yields CDR1 LGHDT and CDR2 YNNKEL (reference sequence). The CDR3 is made up of 14 amino acids. CDR3 amino acids: CASSLSGSGETQYF. The CDR3 DNA is TGTGCCAGCAGCCTTAGCGGGAGTGGTGAGACCCAGTACTTC.

The genes are TRBV5-1 and TRBJ2-3; 8 bases map to TRBD2. The J segment lost 0 bases and the V segment lost 4 bases, leaving 1 base of the junction unmatched. CDR1 is SGHRS and CDR2 is YFSETQ in the germline V gene. The CDR3 is 14 residues long. In DNA form, the CDR3 reads TGCGCCAGCAGCCCGGGGGGGAGCACAGATACGCAGTATTTT. Its protein is CASSPGGSTDTQYF.

V is TRBV20-1 and J is TRBJ1-5, with 7 bases identical to TRBD1. Germline assignment: CDR1 DFQATT and CDR2 SNEGSKA (reference sequence). This CDR3 region has 14 residues. The trim removed 6 bases at V and 3 bases at J, leaving 8 bases unmatched. DNA of the CDR3: TGCAGTGCGCGTGACAGGGAGGACAATCAGCCCCAGCATTTT. Its translation is CSARDREDNQPQHF.

The gene calls are TRBV30 and TRBJ1-2; 7 positions match TRBD1. Germline trimming cut 2 bases from V and 9 bases from J; bases unmatched to any gene: 15. The CDR3 has 15 amino acids. CDR1 and CDR2 from the germline V gene are GTSNPN and SVGIG (reference sequence). CDR3 residues: CAWSLKGAGLGSYTF. The CDR3 bases are TGTGCCTGGAGTTTGAAGGGGGCCGGACTAGGGAGCTACACCTTC.

The genes are TRBV20-1 and TRBJ1-5; possibly TRBD1 for D (5 bases). The length of the CDR3 is 16 residues. Trimming pared 0 bases from V and 13 bases from J, leaving 25 bases between. CDR1 and CDR2 from the germline V gene are DFQATT and SNEGSKA (reference sequence). The CDR3 here is CSARDPGRAVNRPQHF. In DNA form, the CDR3 reads TGCAGTGCTAGAGATCCGGGCAGGGCAGTAAATCGGCCGCAGCATTTT.

This clone is medium-sized. This rearrangement joins TRBV20-1 to TRBJ1-5, with no clear D. There are 12 residues in the CDR3. Trimming removed 4 bases at V and 1 base at J, with 5 bases between. CDR1 DFQATT and CDR2 SNEGSKA come from the germline V gene (reference sequence). The CDR3 bases are TGCAGTGCTATCGGGAGCAATCAGCCCCAGCATTTT. Its protein is CSAIGSNQPQHF.

The CDR3 loop reads CASSLGGMGTEAFF. The CDR3 bases are TGTGCCAGCAGCTTGGGGGGCATGGGTACTGAAGCTTTCTTT. The chain links TRBV11-1 to TRBJ1-1; maybe TRBD1 (6 bases). The CDR3 is 14 amino acids. Germline V gene sequence: CDR1 SGHAT, CDR2 FQDESV (reference sequence). Trimming took off 3 bases at V and 5 bases at J, with 13 bases between the two ends.

This chain connects TRBV28 to TRBJ2-7; 7 bases map to TRBD1. CDR1 is MDHEN and CDR2 is SYDVKM in the germline V gene. This CDR3 is built from 13 residues. With 6 bases clipped from V and 1 base from J, the junction kept 3 bases outside the gene matches. CDR3 nucleotide sequence: TGTGCCAGCAGGGGGACAGCTTCCTACGAGCAGTACTTC. Its protein product is CASRGTASYEQYF. The complete variable domain, with remaining parts taken from reference TRBV28 and TRBJ2-7, reads DVKVTQSSRYLVKRTGEKVFLECVQDMDHENMFWYRQDPGLGLRLIYFSYDVKMKEKGDIPEGYSVSREKKERFSLILESASTNQTSMYLCASRGTASYEQYFGPGTRLTVT.

This clone was counted at least ten times. This chain joins TRBV5-1 and TRBJ2-5; 7 nucleotides match TRBD2. Unmatched junction bases numbered 2, after V lost 4 bases and J lost 2 bases. CDR3 length equals 13 residues. CDR1 SGHRS and CDR2 YFSETQ come from the germline V gene. This CDR3 reads CASSEGLQETQYF. Written as DNA, the CDR3 is TGCGCCAGCAGCGAGGGACTACAAGAGACCCAGTACTTC.

J is TRBJ2-7 and V is TRBV18, with D possibly matching TRBD1 (5 bases). This CDR3 spans 14 amino acids. The germline V gene encodes CDR1 KGHSH and CDR2 LQKENI. Deletions cut 6 bases from V and 2 bases from J, with 14 bases between. The CDR3 region is CASSLDSSAYEQYF. The CDR3 DNA reads TGTGCCAGCTCCCTCGACAGTTCAGCCTACGAGCAGTACTTC.

This clone was recorded at least ten times. The chain couples TRBV10-3 to TRBJ2-1; TRBD1 matches 7 bases. The CDR3 runs 14 residues. The junction had 8 bases not matched to a gene; V was cut back by 2 bases and J by 10 bases. CDR1 and CDR2 from the germline V gene are ENHRY and SYGVKD. In DNA, the CDR3 is TGTGCCATCAGTGAGGTTGAGGGGGCAGGGGAGCAGTTCTTC. Translated, it gives CAISEVEGAGEQFF.

This chain uses TRBV3-1 with TRBJ2-7, with 10 positions matching TRBD2. Germline V gives CDR1 LGHDT, CDR2 YNNKEL (reference sequence). V lost 1 base, J lost 10 bases, and 10 bases stayed unmatched. The CDR3 totals 15 residues. The CDR3 DNA follows: TGTGCCAGCAGCCAAGCCGGGACTAGCGTTAGAATACAGTACTTC. It translates to CASSQAGTSVRIQYF.

This clone was counted ten times or more. Other nucleotide sequences in the sample specify the same CDR3. V gene TRBV20-1 combines with J gene TRBJ1-1, with D uncertain. The V end lost 3 bases, the J end lost 3 bases, and 8 bases lay between the germline ends. There are 12 residues in the CDR3. Germline V lookup: CDR1 DFQATT, CDR2 SNEGSKA (reference sequence). The CDR3 reads CSAREPYTEAFF. The CDR3 DNA follows: TGCAGTGCTAGGGAACCTTACACTGAAGCTTTCTTT.

V gene TRBV3-1 combines with J gene TRBJ1-3; the D gene is possibly TRBD1 (6 bases). Deletions cut 5 bases from V and 4 bases from J, with 12 bases between. The CDR3 length is 14 residues. Germline CDR1 reads LGHDT; CDR2 reads YNNKEL (reference sequence). The CDR3 here is CASSERGQGNTIYF. In DNA, the CDR3 is TGTGCCAGCAGCGAACGTGGACAGGGAAACACCATATATTTT.

By proportion, this clone is medium-sized. The rearrangement joins TRBV20-1 to TRBJ1-1, with no clear D. With 6 bases removed from V and 0 bases from J, the gap between germline ends came to 20 bases. The length of the CDR3 is 16 residues. Germline lookup yields CDR1 DFQATT and CDR2 SNEGSKA (reference sequence). CDR3 bases: TGCAGTGCCTCTAAGGAGGTCAGTCGTATGAACACTGAAGCTTTCTTT. It translates to CSASKEVSRMNTEAFF.

V and J are TRBV20-1 and TRBJ1-5; D remains ambiguous. From germline, CDR1 is DFQATT and CDR2 SNEGSKA (reference sequence). V lost 1 base and J 5 bases, leaving 12 bases between the germline ends. The CDR3 contains 14 residues. This CDR3 is CSARGERFYQPQHF. DNA of the CDR3: TGCAGTGCTAGAGGGGAGAGGTTTTATCAGCCCCAGCATTTT.

The J gene is TRBJ2-6, the V gene TRBV11-2; 8 bases map to TRBD1. Germline lookup yields CDR1 SGHAT and CDR2 FQNNGV. V was clipped by 3 bases and J by 2 bases; unmatched bases: 0. CDR3 length: 15 amino acids. CDR3 residues: CASSLTGAGANVLTF. The CDR3 DNA is TGTGCCAGCAGCTTGACAGGGGCTGGGGCCAACGTCCTGACTTTC. The complete variable domain, with remaining parts taken from reference TRBV11-2 and TRBJ2-6, reads EAGVAQSPRYKIIEKRQSVAFWCNPISGHATLYWYQQILGQGPKLLIQFQNNGVVDDSQLPKDRFSAERLKGVDSTLKIQPAKLEDSAVYLCASSLTGAGANVLTFGAGSRLTVL.

The chain uses TRBV11-2 and TRBJ2-7, with 10 bases identical to TRBD1. This CDR3 spans 13 amino acids. The V gene's germline CDR1 is SGHAT and CDR2 FQNNGV. Trimming cost V 5 bases and J 6 bases; bases outside gene matches: 4. The CDR3: CASSRQGAVEQYF. DNA of the CDR3: TGTGCCAGCAGCCGACAGGGGGCAGTCGAGCAGTACTTC.

This clone was recorded at least ten times. The chain links TRBV6-2 or TRBV6-3 to TRBJ2-5; 7 nucleotides agree with TRBD2. This CDR3 comprises 16 residues. The V gene's germline CDR1 is MNHEY and CDR2 SVGEGT. After removal of 3 bases from V and 5 bases from J, the junction contained 12 bases not matched to a gene. CDR3 residues: CASSYSAGDGAETQYF. For the CDR3, the DNA is TGTGCCAGCAGTTATTCGGCGGGGGATGGGGCTGAGACCCAGTACTTC.

This clone was seen a handful of times. The chain employs TRBV20-1 and TRBJ2-7; maybe TRBD1 (5 bases). The V gene lost 1 base and the J gene lost 5 bases, with 15 bases spanning the gap. The CDR3 is made up of 14 amino acids. CDR1 is DFQATT and CDR2 is SNEGSKA in the germline V gene (reference sequence). Here the CDR3 DNA reads TGCAGTGCTAGAGCCCCCCAGGGCTTCGACGAGCAGTACTTC. This gives the protein CSARAPQGFDEQYF.

This clone qualifies as medium-sized. The J gene is TRBJ1-3, the V gene TRBV9; the match to TRBD1 covers 7 bases. The CDR3 loop spans 15 amino acids. Germline lookup yields CDR1 SGDLS and CDR2 YYNGEE. Trimming took 0 bases from V and 2 from J; bases not matched to a gene: 2. CDR3 sequence (DNA): TGTGCCAGCAGCGTAGTAGGGGGCACTGGAAACACCATATATTTT. This sequence encodes CASSVVGGTGNTIYF.

About this clone: This may stem from a read error, because a much larger clone lies one nucleotide away. The chain employs TRBV3-1 and TRBJ2-5, with 8 positions matching TRBD1. Trimming at V came to 6 bases and at J to 5 bases, leaving 5 bases not matched to a gene. Per the germline V gene, CDR1 is LGHDT and CDR2 is YNNKEL (reference sequence). The CDR3 is 13 amino acids. CDR3 coding DNA: TGTGCCAGCAGACTGACAGGGGCCGAGACCCAGTACTTC. Its protein product is CASRLTGAETQYF.

The CDR3 region has the DNA TGTGCCAGTAGTGCTGGACTAGAATACGAGCAGTACTTC. Translated: CASSAGLEYEQYF. The chain is built from TRBV19 and TRBJ2-7, with 7 bases fitting TRBD2. The germline V gene has CDR1 LNHDA and CDR2 SQIVND (reference sequence). After removal of 5 bases from V and 4 bases from J, the junction contained 5 bases not matched to a gene. This CDR3 is 13 amino acids long.